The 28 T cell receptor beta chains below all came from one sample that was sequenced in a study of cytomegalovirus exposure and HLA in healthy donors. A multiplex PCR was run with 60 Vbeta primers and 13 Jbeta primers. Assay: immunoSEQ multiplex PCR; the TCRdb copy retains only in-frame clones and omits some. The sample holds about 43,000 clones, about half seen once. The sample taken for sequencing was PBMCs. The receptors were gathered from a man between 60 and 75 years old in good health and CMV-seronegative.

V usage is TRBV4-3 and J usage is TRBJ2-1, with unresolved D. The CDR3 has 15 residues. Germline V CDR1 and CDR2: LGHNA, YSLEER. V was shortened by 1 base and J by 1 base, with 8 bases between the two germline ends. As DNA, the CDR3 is TGCGCCAGCAGCCAAGGACATTCTTCCTACAATGAGCAGTTCTTC. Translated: CASSQGHSSYNEQFF.

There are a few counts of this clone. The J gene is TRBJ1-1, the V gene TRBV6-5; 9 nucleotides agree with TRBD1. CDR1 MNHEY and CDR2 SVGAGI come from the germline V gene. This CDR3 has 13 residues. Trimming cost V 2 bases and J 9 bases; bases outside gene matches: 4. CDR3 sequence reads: CASSYAQGAQAFF. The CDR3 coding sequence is TGTGCCAGCAGTTACGCACAGGGGGCCCAAGCTTTCTTT.

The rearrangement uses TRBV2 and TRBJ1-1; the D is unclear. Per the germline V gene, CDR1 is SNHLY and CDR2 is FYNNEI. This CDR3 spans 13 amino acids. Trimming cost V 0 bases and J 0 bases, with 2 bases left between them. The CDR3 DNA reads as TGTGCCAGCAGTGAAGCCGTGAACACTGAAGCTTTCTTT. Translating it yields CASSEAVNTEAFF.

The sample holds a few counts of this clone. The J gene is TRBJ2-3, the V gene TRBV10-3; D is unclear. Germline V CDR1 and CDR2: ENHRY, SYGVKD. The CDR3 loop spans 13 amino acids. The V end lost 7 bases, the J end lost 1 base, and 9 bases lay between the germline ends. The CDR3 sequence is CAITGKGTDTQYF. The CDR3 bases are TGTGCCATCACAGGTAAAGGCACAGATACGCAGTATTTT.

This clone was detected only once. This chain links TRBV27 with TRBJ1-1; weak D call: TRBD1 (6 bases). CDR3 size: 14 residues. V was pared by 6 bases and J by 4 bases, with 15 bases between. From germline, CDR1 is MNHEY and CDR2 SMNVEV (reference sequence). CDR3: CASSASGASTEAFF. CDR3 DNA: TGTGCCAGCAGCGCGTCAGGGGCGAGCACTGAAGCTTTCTTT.

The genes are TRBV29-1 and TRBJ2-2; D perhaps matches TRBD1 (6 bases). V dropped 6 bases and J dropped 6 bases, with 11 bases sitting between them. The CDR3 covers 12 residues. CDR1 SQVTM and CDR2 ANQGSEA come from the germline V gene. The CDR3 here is CSVQPGAGELFF. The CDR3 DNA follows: TGCAGCGTCCAACCAGGGGCCGGGGAGCTGTTTTTT.

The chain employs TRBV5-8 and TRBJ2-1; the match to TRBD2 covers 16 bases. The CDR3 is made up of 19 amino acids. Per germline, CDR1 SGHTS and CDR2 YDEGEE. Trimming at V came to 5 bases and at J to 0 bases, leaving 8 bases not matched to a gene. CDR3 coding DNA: TGTGCCAGCAGTTCAGCGGGACTAGCGGGAGGGCTCTCCTACAATGAGCAGTTCTTC. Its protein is CASSSAGLAGGLSYNEQFF.

CDR3 in amino acids: CSSKHYNEQFF. DNA for the CDR3: TGCAGCTCCAAACACTACAATGAGCAGTTCTTC. V gene TRBV29-1 combines with J gene TRBJ2-1; the D is unclear. The V end lost 8 bases, the J end lost 3 bases, and 8 bases lay between the germline ends. This CDR3 contains 11 residues. The germline gives CDR1 SQVTM, CDR2 ANQGSEA.

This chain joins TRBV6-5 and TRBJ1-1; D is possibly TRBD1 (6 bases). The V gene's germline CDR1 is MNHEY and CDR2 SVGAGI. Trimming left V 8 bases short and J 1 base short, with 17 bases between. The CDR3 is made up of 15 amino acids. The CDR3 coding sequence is TGTGCCAGCCAAAGAGACGGGACACCGAACACTGAAGCTTTCTTT. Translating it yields CASQRDGTPNTEAFF.

The CDR3 region has the DNA TGTGCCAGCTCCCCCCGAGGAAAGGGGGCGGATGAAGCTTTCTTT. As protein: CASSPRGKGADEAFF. This rearrangement joins TRBV18 to TRBJ1-1; 7 nucleotides match TRBD1. The CDR3 consists of 15 residues. CDR1 and CDR2 (germline): KGHSH, LQKENI. The J segment lost 7 bases and the V segment lost 6 bases, leaving 14 bases of the junction unmatched.

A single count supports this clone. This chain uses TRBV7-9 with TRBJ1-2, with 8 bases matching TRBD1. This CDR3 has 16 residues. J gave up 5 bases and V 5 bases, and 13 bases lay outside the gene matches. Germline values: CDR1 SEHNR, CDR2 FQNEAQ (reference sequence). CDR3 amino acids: CASSADRGRPLYGYTF. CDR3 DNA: TGTGCCAGCAGCGCAGACAGGGGCCGCCCCCTTTATGGCTACACCTTC.

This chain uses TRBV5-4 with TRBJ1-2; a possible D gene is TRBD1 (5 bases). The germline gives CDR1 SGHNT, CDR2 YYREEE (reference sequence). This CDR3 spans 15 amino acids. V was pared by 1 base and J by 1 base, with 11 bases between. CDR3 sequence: CASSLSRQGNYGYTF. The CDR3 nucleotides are TGTGCCAGCAGCTTGTCGAGGCAGGGTAACTATGGCTACACCTTC. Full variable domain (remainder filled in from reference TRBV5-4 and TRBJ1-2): ETGVTQSPTHLIKTRGQQVTLRCSSQSGHNTVSWYQQALGQGPQFIFQYYREEENGRGNFPPRFSGLQFPNYSSELNVNALELDDSALYLCASSLSRQGNYGYTFGSGTRLTVV.

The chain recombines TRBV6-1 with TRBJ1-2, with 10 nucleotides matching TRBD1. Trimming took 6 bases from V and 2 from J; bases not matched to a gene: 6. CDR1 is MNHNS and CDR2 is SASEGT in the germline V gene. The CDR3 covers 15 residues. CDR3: CASRPTGGINYGYTF. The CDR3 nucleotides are TGTGCCAGCAGACCGACAGGGGGCATAAACTATGGCTACACCTTC.

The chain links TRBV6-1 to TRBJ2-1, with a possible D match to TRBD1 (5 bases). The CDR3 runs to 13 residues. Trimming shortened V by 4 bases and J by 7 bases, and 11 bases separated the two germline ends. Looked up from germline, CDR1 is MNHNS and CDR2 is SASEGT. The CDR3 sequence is CASSAWQGNEQFF. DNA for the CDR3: TGTGCCAGCAGTGCCTGGCAGGGAAATGAGCAGTTCTTC.

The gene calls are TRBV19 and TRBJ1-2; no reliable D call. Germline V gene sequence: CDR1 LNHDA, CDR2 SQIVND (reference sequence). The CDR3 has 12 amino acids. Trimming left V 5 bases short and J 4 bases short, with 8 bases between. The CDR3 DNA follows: TGTGCCAGTAGTGTCCCGAGCTATGGCTACACCTTC. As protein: CASSVPSYGYTF. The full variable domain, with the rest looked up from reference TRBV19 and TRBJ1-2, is DGGITQSPKYLFRKEGQNVTLSCEQNLNHDAMYWYRQDPGQGLRLIYYSQIVNDFQKGDIAEGYSVSREKKESFPLTVTSAQKNPTAFYLCASSVPSYGYTFGSGTRLTVV.

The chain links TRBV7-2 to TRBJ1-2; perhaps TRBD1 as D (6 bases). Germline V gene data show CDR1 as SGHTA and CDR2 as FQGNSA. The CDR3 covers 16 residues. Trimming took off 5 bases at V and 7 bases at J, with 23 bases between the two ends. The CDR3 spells CASSPQRTAAMGGYTF. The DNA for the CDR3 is TGTGCCAGCAGCCCGCAGAGGACAGCAGCGATGGGTGGCTACACCTTC.

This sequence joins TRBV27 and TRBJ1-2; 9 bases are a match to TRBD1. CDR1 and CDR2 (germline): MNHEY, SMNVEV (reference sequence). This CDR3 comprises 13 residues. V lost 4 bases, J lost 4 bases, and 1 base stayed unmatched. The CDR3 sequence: CASSSGQGYGYTF. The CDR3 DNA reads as TGTGCCAGCAGTTCGGGACAGGGCTATGGCTACACCTTC.

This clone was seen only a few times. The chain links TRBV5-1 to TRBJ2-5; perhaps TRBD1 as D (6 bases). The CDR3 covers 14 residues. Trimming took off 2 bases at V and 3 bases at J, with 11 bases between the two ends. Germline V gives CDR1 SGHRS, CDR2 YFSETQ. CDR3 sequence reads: CASSFGRGEETQYF. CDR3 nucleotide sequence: TGCGCCAGCAGCTTTGGCAGGGGCGAAGAGACCCAGTACTTC.

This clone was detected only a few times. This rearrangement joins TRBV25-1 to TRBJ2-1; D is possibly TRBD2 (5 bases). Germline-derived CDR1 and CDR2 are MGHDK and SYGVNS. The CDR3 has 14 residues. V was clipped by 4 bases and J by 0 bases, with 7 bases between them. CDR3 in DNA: TGTGCCAGCAGTGCTAGCCTCTCCTACAATGAGCAGTTCTTC. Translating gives CASSASLSYNEQFF.

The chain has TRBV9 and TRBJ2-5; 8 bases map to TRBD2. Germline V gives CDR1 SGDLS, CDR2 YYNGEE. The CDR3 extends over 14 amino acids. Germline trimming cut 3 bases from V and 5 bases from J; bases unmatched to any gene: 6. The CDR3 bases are TGTGCCAGCAGCGCCCAACCGGGGGGGGAGACCCAGTACTTC. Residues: CASSAQPGGETQYF.

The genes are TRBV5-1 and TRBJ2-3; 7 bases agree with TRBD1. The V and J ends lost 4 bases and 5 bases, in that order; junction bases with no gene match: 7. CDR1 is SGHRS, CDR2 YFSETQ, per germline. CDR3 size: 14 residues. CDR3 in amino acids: CASSRTTGEDTQYF. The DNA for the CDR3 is TGCGCCAGCAGCCGAACTACAGGGGAAGATACGCAGTATTTT.

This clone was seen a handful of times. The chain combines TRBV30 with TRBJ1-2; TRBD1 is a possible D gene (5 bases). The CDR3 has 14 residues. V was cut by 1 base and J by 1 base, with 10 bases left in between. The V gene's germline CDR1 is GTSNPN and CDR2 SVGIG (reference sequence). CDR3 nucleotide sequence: TGTGCCTGGAGTGGACAGAGATTTAACTATGGCTACACCTTC. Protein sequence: CAWSGQRFNYGYTF.

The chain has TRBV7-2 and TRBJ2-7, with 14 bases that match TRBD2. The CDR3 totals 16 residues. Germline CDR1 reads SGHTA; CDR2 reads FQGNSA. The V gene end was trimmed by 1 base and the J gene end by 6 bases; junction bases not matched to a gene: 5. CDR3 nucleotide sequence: TGTGCCAGCAGCTTAGATCGACTAGCGGGGGGGGGCGAGCAGTACTTC. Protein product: CASSLDRLAGGGEQYF.

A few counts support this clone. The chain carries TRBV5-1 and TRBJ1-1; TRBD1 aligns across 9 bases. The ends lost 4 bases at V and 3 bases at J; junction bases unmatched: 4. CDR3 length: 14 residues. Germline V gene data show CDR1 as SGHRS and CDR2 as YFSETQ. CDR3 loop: CASSEQGADTEAFF. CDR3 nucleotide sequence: TGCGCCAGCAGCGAACAGGGGGCGGACACTGAAGCTTTCTTT. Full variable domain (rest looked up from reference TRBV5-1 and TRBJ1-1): KAGVTQTPRYLIKTRGQQVTLSCSPISGHRSVSWYQQTPGQGLQFLFEYFSETQRNKGNFPGRFSGRQFSNSRSEMNVSTLELGDSALYLCASSEQGADTEAFFGQGTRLTVV.

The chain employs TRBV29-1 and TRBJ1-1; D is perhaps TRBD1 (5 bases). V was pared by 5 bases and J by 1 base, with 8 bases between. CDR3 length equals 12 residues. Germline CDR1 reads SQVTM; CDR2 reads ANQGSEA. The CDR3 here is CSVRGSNTEAFF. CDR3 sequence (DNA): TGCAGCGTTCGGGGGTCGAACACTGAAGCTTTCTTT.

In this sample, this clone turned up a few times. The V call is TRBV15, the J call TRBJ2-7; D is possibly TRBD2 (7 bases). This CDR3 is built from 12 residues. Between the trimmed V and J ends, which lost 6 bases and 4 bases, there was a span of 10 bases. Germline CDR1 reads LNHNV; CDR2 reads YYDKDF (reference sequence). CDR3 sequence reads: CATRGGAYEQYF. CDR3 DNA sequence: TGTGCCACCAGAGGGGGGGCGTACGAGCAGTACTTC.

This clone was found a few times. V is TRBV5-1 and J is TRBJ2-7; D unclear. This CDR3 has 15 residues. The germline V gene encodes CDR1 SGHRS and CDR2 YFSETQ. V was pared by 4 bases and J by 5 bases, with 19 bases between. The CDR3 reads CASSVTSLVLNEQYF. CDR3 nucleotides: TGCGCCAGCAGCGTGACAAGTCTGGTCCTCAACGAGCAGTACTTC.

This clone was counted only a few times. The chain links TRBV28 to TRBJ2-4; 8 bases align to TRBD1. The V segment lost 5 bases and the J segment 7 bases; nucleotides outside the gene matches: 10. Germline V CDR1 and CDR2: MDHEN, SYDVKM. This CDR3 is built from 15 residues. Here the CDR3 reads CASSTGTGGWNIQYF. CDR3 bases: TGTGCCAGCAGTACTGGGACAGGAGGGTGGAACATTCAGTACTTC. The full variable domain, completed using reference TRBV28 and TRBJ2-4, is DVKVTQSSRYLVKRTGEKVFLECVQDMDHENMFWYRQDPGLGLRLIYFSYDVKMKEKGDIPEGYSVSREKKERFSLILESASTNQTSMYLCASSTGTGGWNIQYFGAGTRLSVL.